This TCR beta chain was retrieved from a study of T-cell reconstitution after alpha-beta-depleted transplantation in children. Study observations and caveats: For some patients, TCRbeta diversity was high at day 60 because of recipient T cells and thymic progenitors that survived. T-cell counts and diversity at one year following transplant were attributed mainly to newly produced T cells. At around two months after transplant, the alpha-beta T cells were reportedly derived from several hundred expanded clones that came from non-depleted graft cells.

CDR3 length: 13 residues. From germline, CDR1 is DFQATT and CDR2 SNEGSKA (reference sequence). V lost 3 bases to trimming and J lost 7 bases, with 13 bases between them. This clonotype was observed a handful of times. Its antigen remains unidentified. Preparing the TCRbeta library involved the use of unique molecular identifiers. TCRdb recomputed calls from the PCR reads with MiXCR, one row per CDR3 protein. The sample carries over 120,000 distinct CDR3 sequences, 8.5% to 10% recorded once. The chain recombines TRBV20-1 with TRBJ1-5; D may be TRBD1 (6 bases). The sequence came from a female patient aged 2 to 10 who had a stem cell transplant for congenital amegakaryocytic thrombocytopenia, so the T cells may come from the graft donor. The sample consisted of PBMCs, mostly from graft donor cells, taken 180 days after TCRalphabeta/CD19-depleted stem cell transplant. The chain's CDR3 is CSASYGGHQPQHF. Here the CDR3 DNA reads TGCAGTGCTAGTTACGGGGGGCACCAGCCCCAGCATTTT.